A single TCR beta chain is shown here with its context. This record belongs to a study of blood T cell repertoires in COVID-19. Across the whole study: Some COVID-19 samples were acute and others convalescent; all came from the United States, Italy and Spain. T cells, B-cell-depleted T cells, or PBMCs provided the cDNA or gDNA that served as material.

Under the authors' procedure: Amplified reference gene primers provided the basis for estimating nucleated cell counts. Measured with immunoSEQ multiplex PCR; TCRdb has only the in-frame clones, and not every one. The V and J calls and the clone size are those of that table, but D and trimming were determined from the DNA. This table holds fewer than 130,000 clones, around 89% found once. This CDR3 has 15 amino acids. V lost 1 base and J 1 base, leaving 9 bases between the germline ends. Germline V lookup: CDR1 SGHNT, CDR2 YENEEA. This chain connects TRBV11-3 to TRBJ2-3, with D unclear. This TCR came from a woman of 80 years or more with acute or convalescent COVID-19. Sequencing was done on a sample of peripheral blood. The chain's CDR3 is CASSLGVGRTDTQYF. In DNA, the CDR3 is TGTGCCAGCAGCTTAGGAGTCGGTCGCACAGATACGCAGTATTTT.